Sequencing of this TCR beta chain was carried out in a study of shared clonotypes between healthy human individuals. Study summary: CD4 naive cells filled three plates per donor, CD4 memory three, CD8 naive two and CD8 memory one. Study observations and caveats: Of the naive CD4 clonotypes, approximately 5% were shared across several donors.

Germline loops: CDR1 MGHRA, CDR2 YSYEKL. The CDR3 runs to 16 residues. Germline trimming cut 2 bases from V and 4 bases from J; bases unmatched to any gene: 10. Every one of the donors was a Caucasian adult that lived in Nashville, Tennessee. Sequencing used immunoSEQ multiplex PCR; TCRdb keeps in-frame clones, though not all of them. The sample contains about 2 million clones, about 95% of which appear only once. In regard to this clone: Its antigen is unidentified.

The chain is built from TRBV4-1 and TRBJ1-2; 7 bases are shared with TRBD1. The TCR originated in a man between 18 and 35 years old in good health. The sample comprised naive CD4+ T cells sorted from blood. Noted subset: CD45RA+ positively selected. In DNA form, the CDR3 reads TGCGCCAGCAGCCAACCTAGACAGGGACGCGCCTATGGCTACACCTTC. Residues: CASSQPRQGRAYGYTF.